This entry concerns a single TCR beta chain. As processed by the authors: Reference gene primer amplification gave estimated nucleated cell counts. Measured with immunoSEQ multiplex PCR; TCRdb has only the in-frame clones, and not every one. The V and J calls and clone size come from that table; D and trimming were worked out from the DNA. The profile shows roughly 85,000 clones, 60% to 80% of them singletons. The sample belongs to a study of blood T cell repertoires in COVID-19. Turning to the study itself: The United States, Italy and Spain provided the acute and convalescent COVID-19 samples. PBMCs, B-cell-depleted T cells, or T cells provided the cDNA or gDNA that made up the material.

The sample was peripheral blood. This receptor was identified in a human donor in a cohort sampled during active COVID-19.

The chain's CDR3 is CASTNRGRTEAFF. The CDR3 DNA reads TGTGCCAGCACGAACAGGGGGCGCACTGAAGCTTTCTTT. The gene calls are TRBV27 and TRBJ1-1; 9 bases agree with TRBD1. J lost 4 bases, V lost 7 bases, and 4 bases had no gene match. Per germline, CDR1 MNHEY and CDR2 SMNVEV (reference sequence). The CDR3 loop spans 13 amino acids.